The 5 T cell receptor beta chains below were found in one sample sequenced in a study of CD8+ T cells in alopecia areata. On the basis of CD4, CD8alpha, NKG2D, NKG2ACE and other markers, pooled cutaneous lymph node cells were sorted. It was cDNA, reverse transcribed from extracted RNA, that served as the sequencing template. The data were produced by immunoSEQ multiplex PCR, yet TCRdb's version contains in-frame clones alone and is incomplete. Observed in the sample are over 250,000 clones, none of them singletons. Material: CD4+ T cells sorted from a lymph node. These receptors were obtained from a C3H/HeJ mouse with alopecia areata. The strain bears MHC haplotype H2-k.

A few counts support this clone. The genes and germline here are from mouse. CDR3 residues: CASSTSLGAQDTQYF. The sequenced part of the CDR3 DNA is TGTGCCAGCAGTACCTCACTGGGGGCCCAAGAC. The chain recombines TRBV19 with TRBJ2-5; 8 nucleotides align to TRBD2. The CDR3 end falls 4 residues outside the read, so it is completed with the germline J gene. Losses at the gene ends were 3 bases for V and 2 bases for J; bases not matched to a gene: 5. This CDR3 contains 15 residues. CDR1 and CDR2 from the germline V gene are FNHDT and SITEND (reference sequence). Combining the CDR3 with reference TRBV19 and TRBJ2-5 gives the whole variable domain GGIITQTPKFLIGQEGQKLTLKCQQNFNHDTMYWYRQDSGKGLRLIYYSITENDLQKGDLSEGYDASREKKSSFSLTVTSAQKNEMAVFLCASSTSLGAQDTQYFGPGTRLLVL.

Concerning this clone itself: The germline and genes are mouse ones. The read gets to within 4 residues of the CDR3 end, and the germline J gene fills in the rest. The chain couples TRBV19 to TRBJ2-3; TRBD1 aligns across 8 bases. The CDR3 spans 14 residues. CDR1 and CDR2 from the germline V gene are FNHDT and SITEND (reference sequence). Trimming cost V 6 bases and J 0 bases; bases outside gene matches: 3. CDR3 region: CASIRDRSAETLYF. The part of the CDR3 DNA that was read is TGTGCCAGCATACGGGACAGGAGTGCAGAA.

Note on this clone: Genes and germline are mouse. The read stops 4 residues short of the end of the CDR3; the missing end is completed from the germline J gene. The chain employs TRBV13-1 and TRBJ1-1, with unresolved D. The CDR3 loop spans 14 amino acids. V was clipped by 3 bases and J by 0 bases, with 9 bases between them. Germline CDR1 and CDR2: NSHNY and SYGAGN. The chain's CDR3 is CASSAANANTEVFF. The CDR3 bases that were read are TGTGCCAGCAGTGCTGCAAATGCAAACACA.

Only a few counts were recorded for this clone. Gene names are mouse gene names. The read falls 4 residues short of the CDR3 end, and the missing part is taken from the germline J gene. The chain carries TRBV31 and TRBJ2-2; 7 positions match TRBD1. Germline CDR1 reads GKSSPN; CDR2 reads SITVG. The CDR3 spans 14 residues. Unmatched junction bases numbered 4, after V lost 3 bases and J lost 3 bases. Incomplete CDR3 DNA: TGTGCCTGGAGCCCCGGGACAGACACCGGG. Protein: CAWSPGTDTG. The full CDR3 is CAWSPGTDTGQLYF.

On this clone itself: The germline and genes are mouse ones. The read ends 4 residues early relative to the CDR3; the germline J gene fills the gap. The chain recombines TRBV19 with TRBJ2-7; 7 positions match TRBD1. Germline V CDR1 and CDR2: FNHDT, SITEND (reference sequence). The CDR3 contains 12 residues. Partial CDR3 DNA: TGTGCCAGCAGTCACAGGGGAGAT. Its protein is CASSHRGD. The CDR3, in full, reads CASSHRGDEQYF.